These 21 T cell receptor beta chains came from one sample sequenced in a study of response to subunit inactivated influenza vaccine. Via MiXCR, TCRdb re-called the RT-PCR reads, giving one row per CDR3 protein. This table has about 610,000 distinct CDR3 sequences, 14% appearing once. The material was PBMCs from blood, obtained 11 to 12 days after vaccination. The receptors derive from a man aged 50 to 60 who received an inactivated influenza vaccine.

V is TRBV3-1 and J is TRBJ2-5; TRBD2 matches 12 bases. The V segment lost 4 bases and the J segment 1 base; nucleotides outside the gene matches: 4. Germline V gene lookup returns CDR1 LGHDT and CDR2 YNNKEL (reference sequence). The CDR3 sequence is 16 residues long. The chain's CDR3 is CASSPWTSGVQETQYF. CDR3 DNA: TGTGCCAGCAGCCCTTGGACTAGCGGGGTCCAAGAGACCCAGTACTTC.

The V and J genes are TRBV18 and TRBJ1-2; 8 positions agree with TRBD1. Germline V gives CDR1 KGHSH, CDR2 LQKENI. V was pared by 6 bases and J by 5 bases, with 8 bases of the junction left unmatched. The CDR3 spans 14 residues. The CDR3 protein is CASSPGQGKYGYTF. DNA for the CDR3: TGTGCCAGCTCCCCCGGACAGGGAAAGTATGGCTACACCTTC. Complete variable domain (other parts from reference TRBV18 and TRBJ1-2): NAGVMQNPRHLVRRRGQEARLRCSPMKGHSHVYWYRQLPEEGLKFMVYLQKENIIDESGMPKERFSAEFPKEGPSILRIQQVVRGDSAAYFCASSPGQGKYGYTFGSGTRLTVV.

In this sample, this clonotype turned up a few times. The chain recombines TRBV20-1 with TRBJ1-4; D is uncertain. There are 15 residues in the CDR3. Germline loops: CDR1 DFQATT, CDR2 SNEGSKA (reference sequence). Trimming shortened V by 5 bases and J by 8 bases, and 21 bases separated the two germline ends. The CDR3 nucleotides are TGCAGTGCTTCGCCGCTGGGCCCTAAAGCAGAAAAACTGTTTTTT. It specifies CSASPLGPKAEKLFF.

This clonotype was counted a few times. The chain joins TRBV21-1 to TRBJ2-1; TRBD2, as called in the table, went unchecked against the DNA. TRBV21-1 represents a pseudogene. The CDR3 has 17 residues. CDR3 sequence reads: CASSKVKVAGGCNEQFF. As DNA, the CDR3 is TGTGCCAGCAGCAAAGTGAAGGTAGCGGGAGGCTGCAATGAGCAGTTCTTC.

This clonotype was counted between two and nine times. V usage is TRBV5-5 and J usage is TRBJ1-5; weak D call: TRBD1 (6 bases). CDR1 is SGHKS and CDR2 is YYEKEE in the germline V gene (reference sequence). The CDR3 has 13 residues. Trimming removed 4 bases at V and 11 bases at J, with 16 bases between. The CDR3 protein is CASSEGVVGAQHF. CDR3 in DNA: TGTGCCAGCAGCGAGGGGGTGGTGGGGGCCCAGCATTTT.

This clonotype was detected only once. The V gene is TRBV5-1, the J gene TRBJ2-3, with TRBD2 identical over 14 bases. V trimming: 7 bases; J trimming: 4 bases; junction bases outside the gene matches: 5. CDR1 is SGHRS, CDR2 YFSETQ, per germline. This CDR3 has 15 amino acids. The CDR3 nucleotides read TGCGCCAGCCAGACTAGCGGGGGGGCCGCAGATACGCAGTATTTT. Encoded protein: CASQTSGGAADTQYF. The entire variable domain, with the rest obtained from reference TRBV5-1 and TRBJ2-3, is as follows: KAGVTQTPRYLIKTRGQQVTLSCSPISGHRSVSWYQQTPGQGLQFLFEYFSETQRNKGNFPGRFSGRQFSNSRSEMNVSTLELGDSALYLCASQTSGGAADTQYFGPGTRLTVL.

The genes are TRBV4-1 and TRBJ2-7; tentatively, D is TRBD2 (5 bases). The CDR3 totals 13 residues. Germline CDR1 is MGHRA and CDR2 is YSYEKL. V was cut by 6 bases and J by 2 bases, with 11 bases left in between. The CDR3 DNA sequence: TGCGCCAGCAGTACGTCCGGGACCTACGAGCAGTACTTC. It is translated as CASSTSGTYEQYF.

This clonotype was observed a handful of times. V usage is TRBV24-1 and J usage is TRBJ2-3, with a tentative D call TRBD1 (6 bases). Germline CDR1 is KGHDR and CDR2 is SFDVKD. The CDR3 covers 14 residues. V lost 9 bases, J lost 3 bases, and 15 bases lay in between. CDR3 amino acids: CATPSRTATDTQYF. The DNA of the CDR3 is TGTGCCACCCCCTCACGGACAGCGACAGATACGCAGTATTTT.

The CDR3 DNA sequence: TGTGCCAGTAGCAAAAGACAGGTCGGCAATCAGCCCCAGCATTTT. Encoded protein: CASSKRQVGNQPQHF. The rearrangement joins TRBV19 to TRBJ1-5, with D tentatively TRBD1 (6 bases). CDR1 and CDR2 (germline): LNHDA, SQIVND (reference sequence). V lost 6 bases to trimming and J lost 2 bases, with 14 bases between them. CDR3 length equals 15 residues.

This clonotype was detected only a few times. V usage is TRBV20-1 and J usage is TRBJ2-7, with a tentative D call TRBD1 (5 bases). Trimming took 1 base from V and 3 from J, leaving 25 bases between them. CDR3 length: 18 amino acids. The germline V gene encodes CDR1 DFQATT and CDR2 SNEGSKA (reference sequence). The CDR3 region is CSARAPQDWTPGLYEQYF. The CDR3 nucleotides are TGCAGTGCTAGAGCTCCTCAAGATTGGACGCCAGGGCTCTACGAGCAGTACTTC.

This chain joins TRBV9 and TRBJ1-1, with D possibly being TRBD1 (5 bases). The CDR3 spans 17 residues. Germline CDR1 and CDR2: SGDLS and YYNGEE. Between the trimmed V and J ends, which lost 4 bases and 0 bases, there was a span of 19 bases. CDR3 in amino acids: CASSPKGNLLLNTEAFF. The CDR3 bases are TGTGCCAGCAGCCCTAAGGGGAATTTATTGTTGAACACTGAAGCTTTCTTT.

This clonotype was detected many times. The chain recombines TRBV24-1 with TRBJ2-1; D is perhaps TRBD1 or TRBD2 (5 bases each). This CDR3 is built from 16 residues. The germline CDR1 and CDR2 sequences are KGHDR and SFDVKD. With 4 bases removed from V and 4 bases from J, the gap between germline ends came to 16 bases. The CDR3, as DNA: TGTGCCACCAGTGAGAGGGGCCGTCTTCAATACAATGAGCAGTTCTTC. Encoded protein: CATSERGRLQYNEQFF.

This clonotype turned up a few times. This chain links TRBV2 with TRBJ2-3; TRBD1 matches at 8 bases. V lost 6 bases to trimming and J lost 3 bases; unmatched junction nucleotides: 5. CDR1 SNHLY and CDR2 FYNNEI come from the germline V gene. The CDR3 covers 14 residues. The CDR3, as DNA: TGTGCCAGCAGAGCCAGGGGGCATACAGATACGCAGTATTTT. It translates to CASRARGHTDTQYF.

This clonotype was detected a few times. CDR3 in amino acids: CSATSTGAYEQYF. For the CDR3, the DNA is TGCAGTGCTACCTCGACAGGGGCCTACGAGCAGTACTTC. The V call is TRBV20-1, the J call TRBJ2-7, with 8 nucleotides matching TRBD1. After removal of 4 bases from V and 2 bases from J, the junction contained 4 bases not matched to a gene. Germline V gives CDR1 DFQATT, CDR2 SNEGSKA (reference sequence). The CDR3 runs to 13 residues.

For this clonotype: One base away lies a much larger clone, so this may be a sequencing read error. The J gene is TRBJ1-5, the V gene TRBV28; no clear D. Germline V gene sequence: CDR1 MDHEN, CDR2 SYDVKM. Between the trimmed V and J ends, which lost 6 bases and 4 bases, there was a span of 16 bases. This CDR3 comprises 15 residues. CDR3 DNA sequence: TGTGCCAGCAGCCGCGAGTGGGTAGAAAATCAGCCCCAGCATTTT. It specifies CASSREWVENQPQHF.

This clonotype was seen a handful of times. This may come from a read error, since a much larger clone is one base off. The conserved final phenylalanine or tryptophan is absent from the CDR3, which likely points to a read error. This sequence joins TRBV6-2 or TRBV6-3 and TRBJ2-1, with unresolved D. Germline values: CDR1 MNHEY, CDR2 SVGEGT. CDR3 length: 16 amino acids. CDR3 bases: TGTGCCAGCAGCTACTCAATCAGTGTCCCCTACAATGAGCAGTTCCTC. Translating it yields CASSYSISVPYNEQFL.

This clonotype was detected ten times or more. The chain links TRBV4-3 to TRBJ2-1; D is undetermined. CDR1 is LGHNA and CDR2 is YSLEER in the germline V gene. V lost 4 bases and J lost 6, with 19 bases in between. CDR3 length: 16 amino acids. The CDR3 coding sequence is TGCGCCAGCAGCCTACGTTATCCAACCCTGAGCAATGAGCAGTTCTTC. Its translation is CASSLRYPTLSNEQFF.

The sample holds a few counts of this clonotype. V is TRBV4-3 and J is TRBJ2-3, with D hard to call. With 2 bases removed from V and 2 bases from J, the gap between germline ends came to 5 bases. Germline V gene sequence: CDR1 LGHNA, CDR2 YSLEER. This CDR3 has 13 residues. The CDR3 spells CASSQSLTDTQYF. In DNA, the CDR3 is TGCGCCAGCAGCCAAAGTCTCACAGATACGCAGTATTTT.

This clonotype appeared many times. The chain links TRBV5-5 to TRBJ1-6; the D is unclear. From germline, CDR1 is SGHKS and CDR2 YYEKEE (reference sequence). Trimming stripped 0 bases from V and 7 bases from J, with 8 bases between. CDR3 length: 14 amino acids. The CDR3 is CASSLVSANSPLHF. The CDR3 DNA follows: TGTGCCAGCAGCTTGGTCTCCGCCAATTCACCCCTCCACTTT.

The chain joins TRBV7-2 to TRBJ2-5; 10 nucleotides match TRBD2. Germline V gene data show CDR1 as SGHTA and CDR2 as FQGNSA. The CDR3 is 17 amino acids. J gave up 3 bases and V 4 bases, and 11 bases lay outside the gene matches. CDR3 loop: CASSSKRASGGEETQYF. DNA of the CDR3: TGTGCCAGCAGCTCAAAGCGGGCTAGCGGGGGAGAAGAGACCCAGTACTTC.

The rearrangement links TRBV6-1 to TRBJ1-2; D unresolved. The CDR3 is made up of 14 amino acids. Trimming left V 2 bases short and J 1 base short, with 8 bases between. Germline loops: CDR1 MNHNS, CDR2 SASEGT. CDR3 amino acids: CASSETVDNYGYTF. CDR3 nucleotides: TGTGCCAGCAGTGAAACGGTCGATAACTATGGCTACACCTTC.